The 23 T cell receptor beta chains reported below all come from one sample, sequenced in a study of siplizumab effects on memory and regulatory T cells. Produced via immunoSEQ multiplex PCR; TCRdb's table is partial and in-frame only. The table includes fewer than 70,000 clones, approximately 88% detected once. Sequencing was carried out using Tregs sorted from blood. The receptor source for this set is a human donor in good health.

This clone was seen a single time. The gene calls are TRBV5-8 and TRBJ2-3, with D possibly TRBD1 on 6 matching bases. This CDR3 contains 14 residues. Germline assignment: CDR1 SGHTS and CDR2 YDEGEE. V lost 2 bases, J lost 2 bases, and 9 bases lay in between. Here the CDR3 reads CASSFRDTTDTQYF. The CDR3 nucleotides are TGTGCCAGCAGCTTTAGGGACACCACAGATACGCAGTATTTT.

J is TRBJ2-3 and V is TRBV5-4; 9 bases fit TRBD2. The V segment lost 3 bases and the J segment 3 bases; nucleotides outside the gene matches: 11. Germline lookup yields CDR1 SGHNT and CDR2 YYREEE (reference sequence). The CDR3 has 17 residues. DNA of the CDR3: TGTGCCAGCAGCTCGGACCCGGTTAGCGGGAGTACAGATACGCAGTATTTT. Its translation is CASSSDPVSGSTDTQYF. Using reference TRBV5-4 and TRBJ2-3 for the parts outside the CDR3, the full variable domain is ETGVTQSPTHLIKTRGQQVTLRCSSQSGHNTVSWYQQALGQGPQFIFQYYREEENGRGNFPPRFSGLQFPNYSSELNVNALELDDSALYLCASSSDPVSGSTDTQYFGPGTRLTVL.

This clone was observed a few times. The chain couples TRBV19 to TRBJ2-6; D unresolved. This CDR3 region has 16 residues. Trimming took off 3 bases at V and 0 bases at J, with 9 bases between the two ends. Germline CDR1 is LNHDA and CDR2 is SQIVND (reference sequence). CDR3 region: CASSIRGSSGANVLTF. The DNA of the CDR3 is TGTGCCAGTAGTATCCGCGGCAGCTCTGGGGCCAACGTCCTGACTTTC.

V is TRBV27 and J is TRBJ2-1; D unclear. Trimming took off 2 bases at V and 3 bases at J, with 14 bases between the two ends. This CDR3 spans 16 amino acids. CDR1 and CDR2 (germline): MNHEY, SMNVEV (reference sequence). Written as DNA, the CDR3 is TGTGCCAGCAGTTTACTCCCGCAGACGGGCTACAATGAGCAGTTCTTC. As protein: CASSLLPQTGYNEQFF.

The V gene is TRBV20-1, the J gene TRBJ1-2; perhaps TRBD1 as D (5 bases). The germline gives CDR1 DFQATT, CDR2 SNEGSKA (reference sequence). The CDR3 is 11 residues long. Trimming pared 4 bases from V and 10 bases from J, leaving 13 bases between. The CDR3 is CSAKRGSFYTF. DNA for the CDR3: TGCAGTGCTAAGAGGGGATCTTTCTACACCTTC.

This chain links TRBV7-9 with TRBJ2-2; 7 bases map to TRBD2. The CDR3 is 15 amino acids. Germline lookup yields CDR1 SEHNR and CDR2 FQNEAQ (reference sequence). With 0 bases clipped from V and 7 bases from J, the junction kept 5 bases outside the gene matches. The CDR3 nucleotides read TGTGCCAGCAGCTTAGCGGGAGCGGGAATCGGGGAGCTGTTTTTT. Amino acid sequence: CASSLAGAGIGELFF.

The chain joins TRBV6-1 to TRBJ2-7, with a tentative D call TRBD1 (5 bases). CDR1 MNHNS and CDR2 SASEGT come from the germline V gene. The CDR3 extends over 12 amino acids. V lost 11 bases, J lost 3 bases, and 14 bases lay in between. DNA of the CDR3: TGTGCCTTAGGGCCAGGGCTCTACGAGCAGTACTTC. This gives the protein CALGPGLYEQYF.

The genes are TRBV4-2 and TRBJ2-1; 7 nucleotides agree with TRBD2. With V trimmed by 6 bases and J by 0 bases, 5 bases remained unmatched. The CDR3 has 15 residues. CDR1 and CDR2 from the germline V gene are LGHNA and YNFKEQ. Here the CDR3 DNA reads TGTGCCAGCAGTCGGAGCGGGACCTCCTACAATGAGCAGTTCTTC. It codes for CASSRSGTSYNEQFF.

The chain carries TRBV15 and TRBJ2-5; D gene ambiguous. The CDR3 length is 14 residues. Trimming pared 1 base from V and 4 bases from J, leaving 10 bases between. CDR1 and CDR2 from the germline V gene are LNHNV and YYDKDF (reference sequence). The CDR3 region is CATSRVERGETQYF. The CDR3 coding sequence is TGTGCCACCAGCAGAGTCGAGAGAGGAGAGACCCAGTACTTC.

This rearrangement joins TRBV9 to TRBJ2-5; TRBD2 matches at 8 bases. In germline, CDR1 is SGDLS, CDR2 YYNGEE. Losses at the gene ends were 2 bases for V and 3 bases for J; bases not matched to a gene: 3. The length of the CDR3 is 14 residues. The DNA for the CDR3 is TGTGCCAGCAGCGTTAGCGGGATAGAAGAGACCCAGTACTTC. Translating it yields CASSVSGIEETQYF. The entire variable domain, with the rest obtained from reference TRBV9 and TRBJ2-5, is as follows: DSGVTQTPKHLITATGQRVTLRCSPRSGDLSVYWYQQSLDQGLQFLIQYYNGEERAKGNILERFSAQQFPDLHSELNLSSLELGDSALYFCASSVSGIEETQYFGPGTRLLVL.

This chain uses TRBV6-5 with TRBJ2-4, with 11 bases identical to TRBD1. In germline, CDR1 is MNHEY, CDR2 SVGAGI. CDR3 size: 15 residues. J was trimmed by 8 bases and V by 5 bases; bases with no gene match: 8. CDR3 DNA sequence: TGTGCCAGCAGTCGTCGGACAGGGGGCTCAGACATTCAGTACTTC. Protein product: CASSRRTGGSDIQYF.

This clone was recorded only once. The chain employs TRBV20-1 and TRBJ1-1, with D hard to call. The V end was cut by 3 bases, the J end by 11 bases, with 13 bases between. The CDR3 is 11 residues long. Germline loops: CDR1 DFQATT, CDR2 SNEGSKA (reference sequence). The CDR3 sequence: CSARTPTKAFF. The CDR3 DNA reads TGCAGTGCTAGGACTCCAACGAAGGCTTTCTTT.

The chain combines TRBV9 with TRBJ1-1, with no clear D. The germline CDR1 and CDR2 sequences are SGDLS and YYNGEE. CDR3 size: 14 residues. Trimming shortened V by 0 bases and J by 4 bases, and 10 bases separated the two germline ends. CDR3 amino acids: CASSVVSVGTEAFF. CDR3 sequence (DNA): TGTGCCAGCAGCGTAGTATCGGTGGGCACTGAAGCTTTCTTT.

This clone was counted once. The genes are TRBV2 and TRBJ1-2, with D tentatively TRBD1 (6 bases). This CDR3 has 16 residues. Germline V lookup: CDR1 SNHLY, CDR2 FYNNEI. V dropped 6 bases and J dropped 5 bases, with 22 bases sitting between them. In DNA, the CDR3 is TGTGCCAGCAGGGCCTCGAGGTTCGGGGGCGGATATGGCTACACCTTC. This translates into CASRASRFGGGYGYTF.

The V and J genes are TRBV30 and TRBJ2-7; 9 bases line up with TRBD2. The trim removed 2 bases at V and 3 bases at J, leaving 14 bases unmatched. CDR1 GTSNPN and CDR2 SVGIG come from the germline V gene (reference sequence). The CDR3 totals 17 residues. CDR3: CAWSRKSGRQGSYEQYF. Here the CDR3 DNA reads TGTGCCTGGAGTAGGAAAAGCGGGAGGCAGGGGAGCTACGAGCAGTACTTC.

V gene TRBV4-2 combines with J gene TRBJ2-7, with TRBD2 matching over 10 bases. The J segment lost 2 bases and the V segment lost 7 bases, leaving 17 bases of the junction unmatched. The CDR3 loop spans 18 amino acids. Germline values: CDR1 LGHNA, CDR2 YNFKEQ. The CDR3 nucleotides are TGTGCCAGCACGGAAAGGTCTAGCGGGAGTACAAGGACCTACGAGCAGTACTTC. This sequence encodes CASTERSSGSTRTYEQYF.

This chain connects TRBV6-5 to TRBJ1-2; 7 nucleotides align to TRBD1. Trimming at V came to 5 bases and at J to 7 bases, leaving 4 bases not matched to a gene. The CDR3 consists of 12 residues. Germline values: CDR1 MNHEY, CDR2 SVGAGI. DNA of the CDR3: TGTGCCAGCAGTCCAGGGGGGGGTGGCTACACCTTC. It codes for CASSPGGGGYTF.

The V gene is TRBV5-5, the J gene TRBJ2-7; 8 nucleotides line up with TRBD2. J lost 0 bases, V lost 4 bases, and 9 bases had no gene match. The V gene's germline CDR1 is SGHKS and CDR2 YYEKEE (reference sequence). This CDR3 is 16 amino acids long. The CDR3 is CASSPRASGYSYEQYF. The CDR3 region has the DNA TGTGCCAGCAGCCCCCGGGCTAGCGGGTACTCCTACGAGCAGTACTTC.

The chain combines TRBV11-1 with TRBJ2-6; no clear D. V was clipped by 3 bases and J by 0 bases, with 6 bases between them. The germline V gene has CDR1 SGHAT and CDR2 FQDESV (reference sequence). The CDR3 sequence is 15 residues long. The CDR3 loop reads CASSFSDSGANVLTF. CDR3 coding DNA: TGTGCCAGCAGCTTTTCGGACTCTGGGGCCAACGTCCTGACTTTC.

To note about this clone: In the same sample, other DNA sequences code for this CDR3. The chain employs TRBV19 and TRBJ1-5, with D perhaps matching TRBD1 (5 bases). The CDR3 consists of 15 residues. Trimming shortened V by 1 base and J by 7 bases, and 14 bases separated the two germline ends. CDR1 and CDR2 (germline): LNHDA, SQIVND (reference sequence). The DNA of the CDR3 is TGTGCCAGTAGTATAGGAAGGGGACTCGGCCAGCCCCAGCATTTT. It specifies CASSIGRGLGQPQHF.

The CDR3 here is CASSLGRPHNEQFF. The CDR3 DNA reads TGCGCCAGCAGCTTGGGCAGGCCGCACAATGAGCAGTTCTTC. The J gene is TRBJ2-1, the V gene TRBV5-1; D uncertain. This CDR3 spans 14 amino acids. The V end was cut by 0 bases, the J end by 5 bases, with 9 bases between. CDR1 is SGHRS and CDR2 is YFSETQ in the germline V gene.

V gene TRBV19 combines with J gene TRBJ1-2; D possibly corresponds to TRBD1 (5 bases). V dropped 6 bases and J dropped 2 bases, with 13 bases sitting between them. This CDR3 is 14 amino acids long. Germline CDR1 reads LNHDA; CDR2 reads SQIVND (reference sequence). The CDR3 here is CASRKGAWNYGYTF. For the CDR3, the DNA is TGTGCCAGTAGAAAAGGGGCTTGGAACTATGGCTACACCTTC.

V usage is TRBV6-5 and J usage is TRBJ2-1; no clear D. Between the trimmed V and J ends, which lost 8 bases and 6 bases, there was a span of 11 bases. CDR3 length: 12 amino acids. CDR1 is MNHEY, CDR2 SVGAGI, per germline. Written as DNA, the CDR3 is TGTGCCAGCGGCCCTTTCCGCAATGAGCAGTTCTTC. Amino acids: CASGPFRNEQFF.